The 10 T cell receptor beta chains below come from one sample, sequenced in a study of blood T cell repertoires in COVID-19. Some clones are missing from TCRdb's copy, which holds only in-frame ones; the method was immunoSEQ multiplex PCR. Of some 220,000 clones in the sample, under 90% are singletons; the top ten hold about 5.1%. The specimen sequenced was peripheral blood. The origin of the receptors is a woman aged 55-75 years who had recovered from COVID-19.

With regard to this clone: This may be a read error: a much more frequent sequence differs by one nucleotide. The chain carries TRBV2 and TRBJ2-2; possibly TRBD1 for D (6 bases). CDR3 length equals 14 residues. Germline V CDR1 and CDR2: SNHLY, FYNNEI. V lost 6 bases and J lost 3, with 11 bases in between. CDR3: CASSWDTYTGELFF. The CDR3 bases are TGTGCCAGCAGCTGGGACACCTACACCGGGGAGCTGTTTTTT.

V usage is TRBV6-5 and J usage is TRBJ2-3, with a possible D match to TRBD2 (6 bases). The germline CDR1 and CDR2 sequences are MNHEY and SVGAGI. V dropped 6 bases and J dropped 4 bases, with 17 bases sitting between them. This CDR3 comprises 15 residues. The CDR3 sequence is CASRGGAGRADTQYF. The CDR3 nucleotides read TGTGCCAGCAGGGGCGGGGCGGGCAGGGCAGATACGCAGTATTTT.

The rearrangement links TRBV6-6 to TRBJ1-5, with a weak D call TRBD1 (6 bases). Trimming left V 5 bases short and J 2 bases short, with 19 bases between. Germline V lookup: CDR1 MNHNY, CDR2 SVGAGI (reference sequence). This CDR3 has 17 residues. The DNA for the CDR3 is TGTGCCAGCAGTCCTAAGCATACAGGGTTCGGCAATCAGCCCCAGCATTTT. This codes for CASSPKHTGFGNQPQHF.

V usage is TRBV4-2 and J usage is TRBJ2-1; 8 nucleotides agree with TRBD2. Germline CDR1 and CDR2: LGHNA and YNFKEQ. V was clipped by 5 bases and J by 10 bases; unmatched bases: 7. The CDR3 contains 13 residues. The CDR3 here is CASSKQRGGEQFF. CDR3 in DNA: TGTGCCAGCAGCAAGCAACGGGGGGGGGAGCAGTTCTTC.

The V and J genes are TRBV7-9 and TRBJ2-2; D might be TRBD1 (6 bases). V was trimmed by 5 bases and J by 0 bases, leaving 10 bases between them. The CDR3 extends over 15 amino acids. Germline V lookup: CDR1 SEHNR, CDR2 FQNEAQ (reference sequence). As DNA, the CDR3 is TGTGCCAGCAGCCCCGGGACAACGAACACCGGGGAGCTGTTTTTT. Translation: CASSPGTTNTGELFF.

V usage is TRBV2 and J usage is TRBJ2-2; 7 bases are shared with TRBD1. Germline CDR1 and CDR2: SNHLY and FYNNEI. The V segment lost 7 bases and the J segment 6 bases; nucleotides outside the gene matches: 8. This CDR3 is 14 amino acids long. The CDR3 DNA reads TGTGCCAGCAAAAGTCAGGGGGTCGCCGGGGAGCTGTTTTTT. Translated, it gives CASKSQGVAGELFF.

This rearrangement joins TRBV20-1 to TRBJ1-5; D ambiguous. This CDR3 spans 11 amino acids. CDR1 DFQATT and CDR2 SNEGSKA come from the germline V gene (reference sequence). V lost 5 bases to trimming and J lost 7 bases, with 9 bases between them. CDR3 DNA sequence: TGCAGTGCTGGGCAGTACCAGCCCCAGCATTTT. Translated, it gives CSAGQYQPQHF.

This chain uses TRBV18 with TRBJ1-2; TRBD1 might be the D (5 bases). Trimming pared 2 bases from V and 8 bases from J, leaving 15 bases between. The CDR3 is made up of 14 amino acids. Germline-derived CDR1 and CDR2 are KGHSH and LQKENI. CDR3: CASSPSGAGHGYTF. CDR3 in DNA: TGTGCCAGCTCACCATCCGGAGCAGGGCACGGCTACACCTTC.

This clone was seen more than once but under ten times. The chain recombines TRBV14 with TRBJ2-3; 7 bases align to TRBD2. V was clipped by 3 bases and J by 0 bases; unmatched bases: 3. This CDR3 has 15 amino acids. CDR1 and CDR2 (germline): SGHDN, FVKESK. As DNA, the CDR3 is TGTGCCAGCAGCCAGCAGCGGGGAAGCACAGATACGCAGTATTTT. Its protein product is CASSQQRGSTDTQYF.

This chain links TRBV20-1 with TRBJ2-7; possible D gene TRBD2, 6 bases. Germline V lookup: CDR1 DFQATT, CDR2 SNEGSKA (reference sequence). This CDR3 is 11 amino acids long. V dropped 6 bases and J dropped 9 bases, with 15 bases sitting between them. The chain's CDR3 is CSALGQGGQYF. CDR3 bases: TGCAGTGCCCTGGGTCAGGGAGGGCAGTACTTC.